This T cell receptor (beta chain) was captured by sequencing in a study of metastatic and nonmetastatic thyroid tumors. Remarks on this clone: Germline and junction disagree at one end, which may indicate a read error.

Each patient went into thyroid surgery without having received any treatment. TCRdb used MiXCR to call clones anew from the PCR reads. The sample consists of about 39,000 clones, around 18% of them appearing once. The clonotype was recovered from a female donor with papillary thyroid cancer or a benign thyroid nodule (not recorded which). Some clones in this sample may be carry-over from other donors' samples. Sequences were obtained from tumor tissue.

The CDR3, as DNA: TGTGCCAGCAGCGTTGATGGGCTGAACACCGGGGAGCTGTCTTTT. The encoded protein is CASSVDGLNTGELSF. This rearrangement joins TRBV9 to TRBJ2-2, with TRBD2 as a possible D gene (5 bases). This CDR3 has 15 amino acids. Per the germline V gene, CDR1 is SGDLS and CDR2 is YYNGEE.